This entry features one TCR beta chain sequence. This specimen belongs to a study of blood T cell repertoires in COVID-19. Sequenced by immunoSEQ multiplex PCR; TCRdb stores in-frame clones only, minus some. Among about 59,000 clones, about 81% were seen once, and the ten largest hold under 40%. CDR3 length: 15 residues. The J segment lost 8 bases and the V segment lost 3 bases, leaving 8 bases of the junction unmatched. CDR1 and CDR2 from the germline V gene are MNHEY and SVGAGI. The genes are TRBV6-5 and TRBJ2-1, with 9 bases fitting TRBD2. The sequencing input was peripheral blood. The TCR sequence derives from a man aged 60-69 years with COVID-19, enrolled during active disease. The CDR3 loop is CASSYGAGGPYEQFF. CDR3 DNA: TGTGCCAGCAGTTATGGGGCGGGAGGGCCCTATGAGCAGTTCTTC.